These 32 T cell receptor beta chains originate from one sample sequenced in a study of blood T cell repertoires in COVID-19. Sequenced by immunoSEQ multiplex PCR; TCRdb stores in-frame clones only, minus some. Of 490,000 or so clones in the sample, 88% are singletons; the top ten hold approximately 1.8%. Input material: PBMCs or T cells enriched from blood (not recorded which). The receptors shown here come from a woman in her thirties or forties who had recovered from COVID-19.

The chain joins TRBV7-6 to TRBJ2-1, with D perhaps TRBD2 (6 bases). Looked up from germline, CDR1 is SGHVS and CDR2 is FNYEAQ. V was trimmed by 4 bases and J by 8 bases, leaving 15 bases between them. This CDR3 is built from 14 residues. CDR3 nucleotide sequence: TGTGCCAGCAGCTCCGGGACGGGGGACTATGAGCAGTTCTTC. Its translation is CASSSGTGDYEQFF.

This chain connects TRBV11-3 to TRBJ1-1; a possible D gene is TRBD1 (6 bases). V shed 6 bases and J shed 4 bases, with 12 bases lying between them. The CDR3 covers 13 residues. Germline CDR1 SGHNT, CDR2 YENEEA. CDR3 in amino acids: CASRGGFSTEAFF. The CDR3 region has the DNA TGTGCCAGCAGAGGGGGATTTAGCACTGAAGCTTTCTTT.

This chain joins TRBV11-2 and TRBJ2-7; D perhaps matches TRBD1 (6 bases). The V and J ends lost 4 bases and 0 bases respectively, with 13 bases between them. This CDR3 has 15 amino acids. The germline CDR1 and CDR2 sequences are SGHAT and FQNNGV. The CDR3 region is CASSWGLRSSYEQYF. The CDR3 DNA is TGTGCCAGCAGCTGGGGGCTCCGAAGCTCCTACGAGCAGTACTTC.

The genes are TRBV5-5 and TRBJ2-5; maybe TRBD2 (6 bases). The CDR3 is 14 residues long. Trimming took 4 bases from V and 0 from J, leaving 10 bases between them. The germline V gene has CDR1 SGHKS and CDR2 YYEKEE (reference sequence). The CDR3, as DNA: TGTGCCAGCAGCCCCCGGGACTACCAAGAGACCCAGTACTTC. Protein: CASSPRDYQETQYF.

The CDR3 DNA reads as TGTGCCAGCAGGACAGGGAGCTCCTACGAGCAGTACTTC. It yields the protein CASRTGSSYEQYF. The chain couples TRBV28 to TRBJ2-7, with 7 positions matching TRBD1. The trim removed 6 bases at V and 0 bases at J, leaving 2 bases unmatched. The CDR3 totals 13 residues. Germline V gene data show CDR1 as MDHEN and CDR2 as SYDVKM.

The genes are TRBV5-4 and TRBJ2-2; 11 bases map to TRBD2. The CDR3 loop spans 16 amino acids. The trim removed 4 bases at V and 2 bases at J, leaving 4 bases unmatched. CDR1 and CDR2 from the germline V gene are SGHNT and YYREEE (reference sequence). Written as DNA, the CDR3 is TGTGCCAGCAGCCCAACTAGCGGGAGAAACACCGGGGAGCTGTTTTTT. Translated, it gives CASSPTSGRNTGELFF.

V usage is TRBV6-4 and J usage is TRBJ2-2; D gene unclear. The ends were cut back, 6 bases at V and 4 bases at J, with 12 bases in the middle. Germline values: CDR1 MRHNA, CDR2 SNTAGT. The CDR3 is made up of 14 amino acids. CDR3 in DNA: TGTGCCAGCAGCAAGATAGTGCTCACCGGGGAGCTGTTTTTT. Amino acids: CASSKIVLTGELFF.

The chain employs TRBV11-3 and TRBJ2-5; 11 bases align to TRBD1. In germline, CDR1 is SGHNT, CDR2 YENEEA. This CDR3 comprises 16 residues. The junction had 9 bases not matched to a gene; V was cut back by 5 bases and J by 4 bases. CDR3 in amino acids: CASSRTGGLGGETQYF. In DNA, the CDR3 is TGTGCCAGCAGCCGGACAGGGGGCCTAGGAGGAGAGACCCAGTACTTC.

This clone was counted once. CDR3 in amino acids: CSVGGGVNYGYTF. The CDR3 bases are TGCAGCGTTGGGGGCGGAGTAAACTATGGCTACACCTTC. V and J are TRBV29-1 and TRBJ1-2, with D possibly TRBD1 on 5 matching bases. The CDR3 covers 13 residues. V lost 4 bases and J 2 bases, leaving 11 bases between the germline ends. Germline-derived CDR1 and CDR2 are SQVTM and ANQGSEA.

This rearrangement joins TRBV6-4 to TRBJ2-1; TRBD2 is a possible D gene (5 bases). This CDR3 spans 15 amino acids. With 3 bases removed from V and 3 bases from J, the gap between germline ends came to 12 bases. Germline lookup yields CDR1 MRHNA and CDR2 SNTAGT. The CDR3: CASSETNRFYNEQFF. CDR3 nucleotides: TGTGCCAGCAGTGAGACTAATAGATTCTACAATGAGCAGTTCTTC.

The rearrangement uses TRBV10-3 and TRBJ1-5; no clear D gene. V was shortened by 10 bases and J by 1 base, with 11 bases between the two germline ends. Germline lookup yields CDR1 ENHRY and CDR2 SYGVKD. This CDR3 contains 13 residues. The CDR3 protein is CASGEGSNQPQHF. The CDR3 nucleotides read TGTGCCAGCGGGGAAGGGAGCAATCAGCCCCAGCATTTT.

The chain carries TRBV5-5 and TRBJ2-1; 11 bases align to TRBD2. V was pared by 1 base and J by 7 bases, with 4 bases of the junction left unmatched. Germline CDR1 reads SGHKS; CDR2 reads YYEKEE (reference sequence). The CDR3 contains 15 residues. The CDR3 DNA is TGTGCCAGCAGCTTGACTAGCGGGAGCGGTAATGAGCAGTTCTTC. Its protein is CASSLTSGSGNEQFF.

This clone was observed a single time. The chain has TRBV3-1 (or the pseudogene TRBV3-2) and TRBJ2-2, with TRBD2 matching over 7 bases. This CDR3 comprises 16 residues. The germline V gene encodes CDR1 LGHDT and CDR2 YNNKEL (reference sequence). The ends lost 0 bases at V and 5 bases at J; junction bases unmatched: 6. CDR3 in amino acids: CASSQDRGRRTGELFF. In DNA, the CDR3 is TGTGCCAGCAGCCAAGATCGCGGGAGACGTACCGGGGAGCTGTTTTTT.

This chain links TRBV19 with TRBJ1-3, with D tentatively TRBD1 (6 bases). Germline loops: CDR1 LNHDA, CDR2 SQIVND (reference sequence). The CDR3 is made up of 12 amino acids. The V end was cut by 10 bases, the J end by 3 bases, with 10 bases between. For the CDR3, the DNA is TGTGCCATTTCACAGGGTGGAAACACCATATATTTT. Translation: CAISQGGNTIYF.

This chain links TRBV7-6 with TRBJ1-5, with a possible D match to TRBD1 (6 bases). CDR1 is SGHVS, CDR2 FNYEAQ, per germline. The CDR3 has 18 residues. The V gene lost 8 bases and the J gene lost 2 bases, with 25 bases spanning the gap. In DNA form, the CDR3 reads TGTGCCAGCCGATTCCACGGGGGGGGCTGTTTGGGCAATCAGCCCCAGCATTTT. This translates into CASRFHGGGCLGNQPQHF.

This rearrangement joins TRBV9 to TRBJ2-7, with D perhaps matching TRBD2 (6 bases). Germline assignment: CDR1 SGDLS and CDR2 YYNGEE. The CDR3 is made up of 15 amino acids. Between the trimmed V and J ends, which lost 4 bases and 5 bases, there was a span of 19 bases. The CDR3 loop is CASSPQTSVSNEQYF. The CDR3 DNA reads as TGTGCCAGCAGCCCCCAGACTAGTGTTTCTAACGAGCAGTACTTC. The whole variable domain, remainder taken from reference TRBV9 and TRBJ2-7, is DSGVTQTPKHLITATGQRVTLRCSPRSGDLSVYWYQQSLDQGLQFLIQYYNGEERAKGNILERFSAQQFPDLHSELNLSSLELGDSALYFCASSPQTSVSNEQYFGPGTRLTVT.

This chain uses TRBV11-2 with TRBJ1-1, with D possibly matching TRBD1 (6 bases). V dropped 5 bases and J dropped 8 bases, with 9 bases sitting between them. Germline loops: CDR1 SGHAT, CDR2 FQNNGV. The CDR3 contains 11 residues. This chain's CDR3 is CASSPDREAFF. The CDR3 DNA reads as TGTGCCAGCAGCCCAGACAGGGAAGCTTTCTTT.

The rearrangement uses TRBV7-9 and TRBJ2-3; 8 nucleotides align to TRBD1. With V trimmed by 3 bases and J by 1 base, 3 bases remained unmatched. In germline, CDR1 is SEHNR, CDR2 FQNEAQ (reference sequence). The CDR3 sequence is 15 residues long. DNA of the CDR3: TGTGCCAGCAGCTTGGGACAGGCAGGCACAGATACGCAGTATTTT. Its translation is CASSLGQAGTDTQYF.

V and J are TRBV27 and TRBJ1-2; 7 nucleotides line up with TRBD1. V shed 3 bases, J shed 4 bases, and the junction held 2 bases outside the gene matches. CDR3 length: 13 amino acids. CDR1 is MNHEY and CDR2 is SMNVEV in the germline V gene (reference sequence). The CDR3: CASSFRDSYGYTF. For the CDR3, the DNA is TGTGCCAGCAGTTTTCGGGACAGCTATGGCTACACCTTC.

This clone was seen more than once but under ten times. The rearrangement links TRBV5-5 to TRBJ1-3; 7 bases map to TRBD1. In germline, CDR1 is SGHKS, CDR2 YYEKEE (reference sequence). CDR3 size: 16 residues. Trimming removed 3 bases from V and 0 bases from J; junction bases left unmatched: 6. CDR3 protein: CASSWTDRISGNTIYF. For the CDR3, the DNA is TGTGCCAGCAGCTGGACGGACAGGATCTCTGGAAACACCATATATTTT. The whole variable domain, remainder taken from reference TRBV5-5 and TRBJ1-3, is DAGVTQSPTHLIKTRGQQVTLRCSPISGHKSVSWYQQVLGQGPQFIFQYYEKEERGRGNFPDRFSARQFPNYSSELNVNALLLGDSALYLCASSWTDRISGNTIYFGEGSWLTVV.

The chain is built from TRBV10-2 and TRBJ1-2, with D maybe TRBD1 (6 bases). The length of the CDR3 is 14 residues. The germline V and J ends were trimmed by 6 bases and 2 bases, with 13 bases remaining between them. Germline lookup yields CDR1 WSHSY and CDR2 SAAADI. The DNA of the CDR3 is TGCGCCAGCAGGGACTCCGGACAGAACTATGGCTACACCTTC. Translated, it gives CASRDSGQNYGYTF.

The V call is TRBV7-9, the J call TRBJ1-1; TRBD1 might be the D (5 bases). The ends were cut back, 1 base at V and 11 bases at J, with 23 bases in the middle. CDR3 size: 16 residues. CDR1 SEHNR and CDR2 FQNEAQ come from the germline V gene (reference sequence). The CDR3 region is CASSLDLQTVSGLAFF. CDR3 nucleotides: TGTGCCAGCAGCTTAGACCTTCAGACAGTATCTGGTTTGGCTTTCTTT.

The chain couples TRBV7-8 to TRBJ2-7; tentatively, D is TRBD1 (5 bases). Trimming removed 5 bases from V and 3 bases from J, with 11 bases in between. CDR1 SGHVS and CDR2 FQNEAQ come from the germline V gene. The CDR3 length is 13 residues. CDR3 in amino acids: CASSTGHGYEQYF. Here the CDR3 DNA reads TGTGCCAGCAGCACAGGACACGGCTACGAGCAGTACTTC.

The chain carries TRBV9 and TRBJ2-2, with 10 bases fitting TRBD1. The CDR3 covers 15 residues. CDR1 and CDR2 (germline): SGDLS, YYNGEE. Losses at the gene ends were 0 bases for V and 6 bases for J; bases not matched to a gene: 2. CDR3 protein: CASSVAGQGSGELFF. In DNA form, the CDR3 reads TGTGCCAGCAGCGTAGCGGGACAGGGGTCCGGGGAGCTGTTTTTT.

This chain connects TRBV6-5 to TRBJ2-7; D gene uncertain. With 2 bases removed from V and 3 bases from J, the gap between germline ends came to 11 bases. This CDR3 spans 14 amino acids. Per germline, CDR1 MNHEY and CDR2 SVGAGI. The CDR3 sequence is CASSYGQASYEQYF. The DNA of the CDR3 is TGTGCCAGCAGTTACGGTCAGGCCAGCTACGAGCAGTACTTC.

This CDR3 is CASSLPDTGELFF. DNA for the CDR3: TGTGCCAGCAGCCTACCCGACACCGGGGAGCTGTTTTTT. The chain joins TRBV6-5 to TRBJ2-2, with unresolved D. Germline lookup yields CDR1 MNHEY and CDR2 SVGAGI. The CDR3 is 13 amino acids. The V gene lost 6 bases and the J gene lost 3 bases, with 8 bases spanning the gap.

The CDR3 spells CASSLVGGGQGRSGYTF. The CDR3 nucleotides read TGTGCCAGCAGCTTGGTCGGCGGTGGACAGGGAAGGAGCGGCTACACCTTC. The chain carries TRBV5-5 and TRBJ1-2; 8 bases match TRBD1. Losses at the gene ends were 0 bases for V and 8 bases for J; bases not matched to a gene: 15. Germline V CDR1 and CDR2: SGHKS, YYEKEE (reference sequence). This CDR3 is 17 amino acids long.

The chain joins TRBV27 to TRBJ2-7, with TRBD1 as a possible D gene (6 bases). Per germline, CDR1 MNHEY and CDR2 SMNVEV (reference sequence). Trimming shortened V by 6 bases and J by 7 bases, and 25 bases separated the two germline ends. The CDR3 loop spans 16 amino acids. CDR3 DNA: TGTGCCAGCAGCGATATATTAACAGGGATTCTGAGGGAGCAGTACTTC. This translates into CASSDILTGILREQYF.

This sequence joins TRBV29-1 and TRBJ1-1; the match to TRBD1 covers 8 bases. Trimming took 4 bases from V and 1 from J; bases not matched to a gene: 5. Germline values: CDR1 SQVTM, CDR2 ANQGSEA. The CDR3 has 14 residues. The CDR3 DNA is TGCAGCGTTGGGTTTCAGGGGGCGAACACTGAAGCTTTCTTT. Protein product: CSVGFQGANTEAFF.

The chain combines TRBV4-3 with TRBJ2-1; D is possibly TRBD1 (6 bases). Germline loops: CDR1 LGHNA, CDR2 YSLEER. CDR3 length equals 17 residues. V was shortened by 0 bases and J by 8 bases, with 20 bases between the two germline ends. The CDR3 spells CASSQDIGRGTHDEQFF. The CDR3 DNA is TGCGCCAGCAGCCAAGATATCGGACGAGGGACACACGATGAGCAGTTCTTC.

The chain employs TRBV27 and TRBJ1-5; TRBD1 matches 7 bases. J was trimmed by 6 bases and V by 2 bases; bases with no gene match: 10. The CDR3 loop spans 16 amino acids. The germline CDR1 and CDR2 sequences are MNHEY and SMNVEV (reference sequence). In nucleotides, the CDR3 is TGTGCCAGCAGTTTAGTTTCGACAGGGTCATCTCAGCCCCAGCATTTT. Residues: CASSLVSTGSSQPQHF.

The chain has TRBV20-1 and TRBJ2-7, with D maybe TRBD1 (6 bases). The CDR3 is 11 amino acids. Trimming left V 5 bases short and J 4 bases short, with 9 bases between. Germline loops: CDR1 DFQATT, CDR2 SNEGSKA (reference sequence). In DNA, the CDR3 is TGCAGTGCTTCGAGGGGGTACGAGCAGTACTTC. Translation gives CSASRGYEQYF.